This entry features one T cell receptor beta chain sequence. The data are from a study of CD8 T cells in Susac syndrome. Germline loops: CDR1 SQVTM, CDR2 ANQGSEA. The CDR3 has 13 residues. V lost 6 bases and J lost 7, with 18 bases in between. cDNA came from around 0.54 to 1 ug RNA primed by random hexamers. From the immunoSEQ multiplex PCR reads, TCRdb called clonotypes with MiXCR, one entry per CDR3 protein. The sample lists some 300,000 distinct CDR3 sequences; approximately 90% were seen once. This TCR was recovered from a human donor with multiple sclerosis. The sequenced sample was CD8+ T cells from PBMCs. The genes are TRBV29-1 and TRBJ2-5; possibly TRBD1 for D (6 bases). The DNA of the CDR3 is TGCAGCGTGGAGGAACAGGGTTTCGGGACCCAGTACTTC. Encoded protein: CSVEEQGFGTQYF. Combining the CDR3 with reference TRBV29-1 and TRBJ2-5 gives the whole variable domain SAVISQKPSRDICQRGTSLTIQCQVDSQVTMMFWYRQQPGQSLTLIATANQGSEATYESGFVIDKFPISRPNLTFSTLTVSNMSPEDSSIYLCSVEEQGFGTQYFGPGTRLLVL.